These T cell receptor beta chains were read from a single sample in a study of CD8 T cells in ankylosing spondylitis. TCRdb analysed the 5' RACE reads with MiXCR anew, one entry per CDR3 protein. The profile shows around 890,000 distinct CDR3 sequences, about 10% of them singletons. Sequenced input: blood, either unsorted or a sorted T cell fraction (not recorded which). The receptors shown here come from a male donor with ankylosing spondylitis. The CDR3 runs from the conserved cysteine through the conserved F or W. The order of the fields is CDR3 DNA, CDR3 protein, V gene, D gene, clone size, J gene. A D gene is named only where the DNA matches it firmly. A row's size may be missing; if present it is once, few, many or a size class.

CDR3nt: TGCGCCAGCAGCTTGGGGGGGCCGGACTTAAATGAGCAGTTCTTC
CDR3aa: CASSLGGPDLNEQFF
v_gene: TRBV5-1
d_gene: NA
abundance: NA
j_gene: TRBJ2-1

CDR3nt: TGTGCCAGCACCTTTCATACTGAAGCTTTCTTT
CDR3aa: CASTFHTEAFF
v_gene: TRBV7-8
d_gene: NA
abundance: few
j_gene: TRBJ1-1

CDR3nt: TGCAGCGTTGGGACCCTCCAAGAGACCCAGTACTTC
CDR3aa: CSVGTLQETQYF
v_gene: TRBV29-1
d_gene: NA
abundance: many
j_gene: TRBJ2-5

CDR3nt: TGCAGTGCACAACCACAGGGGAGGGAATACTACGAGCAGTACTTC
CDR3aa: CSAQPQGREYYEQYF
v_gene: TRBV20-1
d_gene: NA
abundance: NA
j_gene: TRBJ2-7

CDR3nt: TGTGCCAGCAGTTACTCAGGGGGAGGGGGCGGAGAAAAACTGTTTTTT
CDR3aa: CASSYSGGGGGEKLFF
v_gene: TRBV6-5
d_gene: TRBD1
abundance: few
j_gene: TRBJ1-4

CDR3nt: TGTGCCAGCAGCACAACTCAGACCGTGGACACCTTC
CDR3aa: CASSTTQTVDTF
v_gene: TRBV6-6
d_gene: NA
abundance: NA
j_gene: TRBJ1-2

CDR3nt: TGTGCCAGCTCACCGAACCCACCGGGAACTGAAGCTTTCTTT
CDR3aa: CASSPNPPGTEAFF
v_gene: TRBV18
d_gene: NA
abundance: few
j_gene: TRBJ1-1

CDR3nt: TGTGCCAGCAGTTACTCGTACACGAAGAACACTGAAGCTTTCTTT
CDR3aa: CASSYSYTKNTEAFF
v_gene: TRBV6-2/TRBV6-3
d_gene: NA
abundance: many
j_gene: TRBJ1-1

CDR3nt: TGCGCCAGCAGCCAAGTGGGTGGGAGCGGCTCCTACGAGCAGTACTTC
CDR3aa: CASSQVGGSGSYEQYF
v_gene: TRBV4-3
d_gene: NA
abundance: NA
j_gene: TRBJ2-7

CDR3nt: TGTGCCAGCAGGAATACAGGTGACACCTACGAGCAGTACTTC
CDR3aa: CASRNTGDTYEQYF
v_gene: TRBV11-2
d_gene: NA
abundance: many
j_gene: TRBJ2-7

CDR3nt: TGCAGTGGACACCGCGGGACCGCCCAAGAGACCCAGTACTTC
CDR3aa: CSGHRGTAQETQYF
v_gene: TRBV20-1
d_gene: NA
abundance: few
j_gene: TRBJ2-5

CDR3nt: TGTGCCATCCAAGGAGTAGGTGTCTATGGCTACACCTTC
CDR3aa: CAIQGVGVYGYTF
v_gene: TRBV10-3
d_gene: NA
abundance: NA
j_gene: TRBJ1-2

CDR3nt: TGCAGTGCTCCTATGACTCCAGATACGCAGTATTTT
CDR3aa: CSAPMTPDTQYF
v_gene: TRBV20-1
d_gene: NA
abundance: many
j_gene: TRBJ2-3

CDR3nt: TGCAGTGCTAGTATGGTTCCGGGGGGTGAAAAACTGTTTTTT
CDR3aa: CSASMVPGGEKLFF
v_gene: TRBV20-1
d_gene: NA
abundance: few
j_gene: TRBJ1-4

CDR3nt: TGTGCCAGCCGATACAGGGACCATCAGCCCCAGCATTTT
CDR3aa: CASRYRDHQPQHF
v_gene: TRBV12-3/TRBV12-4
d_gene: NA
abundance: many
j_gene: TRBJ1-5

CDR3nt: TGTGCCAGCAGTACCGACCGGGACAACGAGCAGTACTTC
CDR3aa: CASSTDRDNEQYF
v_gene: TRBV12-3/TRBV12-4
d_gene: NA
abundance: few
j_gene: TRBJ2-7